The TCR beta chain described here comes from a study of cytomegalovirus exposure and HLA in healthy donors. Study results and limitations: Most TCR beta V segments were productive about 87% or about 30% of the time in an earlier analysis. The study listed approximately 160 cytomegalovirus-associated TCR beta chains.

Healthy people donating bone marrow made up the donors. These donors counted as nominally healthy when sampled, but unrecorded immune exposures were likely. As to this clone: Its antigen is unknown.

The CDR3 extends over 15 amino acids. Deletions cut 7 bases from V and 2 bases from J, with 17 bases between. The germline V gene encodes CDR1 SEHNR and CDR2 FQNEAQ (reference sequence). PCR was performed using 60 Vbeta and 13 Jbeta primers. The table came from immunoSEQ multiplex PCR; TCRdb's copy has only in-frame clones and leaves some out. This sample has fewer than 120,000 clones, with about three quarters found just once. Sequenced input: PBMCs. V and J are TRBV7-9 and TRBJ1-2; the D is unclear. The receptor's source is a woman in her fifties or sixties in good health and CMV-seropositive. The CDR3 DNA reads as TGTGCCAGCAATAGCTTAGGATCCAGCAACTATGGCTACACCTTC. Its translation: CASNSLGSSNYGYTF. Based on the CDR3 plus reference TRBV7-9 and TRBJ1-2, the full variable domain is DTGVSQNPRHKITKRGQNVTFRCDPISEHNRLYWYRQTLGQGPEFLTYFQNEAQLEKSRLLSDRFSAERPKGSFSTLEIQRTEQGDSAMYLCASNSLGSSNYGYTFGSGTRLTVV.